Below are 5 T cell receptor beta chains sequenced from a single sample in a study of T-cell memory formation after mild COVID-19. TCRdb processed the 5' RACE reads anew with MiXCR; each CDR3 protein has one entry. The sample records 300,000 or so distinct CDR3 sequences, around 15% being singletons. Material: PBMCs or a T cell subset sorted from them (not recorded which). These receptors all stem from a man younger than 30 who had mild COVID-19 (a few samples of this study predate the infection). Cell type and time point are not known.

The chain combines TRBV5-4 with TRBJ2-2, with 7 bases aligning to TRBD1. With 6 bases clipped from V and 4 bases from J, the junction kept 3 bases outside the gene matches. This CDR3 has 13 residues. CDR1 is SGHNT and CDR2 is YYREEE in the germline V gene (reference sequence). CDR3 sequence: CASNQGVTGELFF. CDR3 coding DNA: TGTGCCAGCAACCAGGGGGTCACCGGGGAGCTGTTTTTT.

The rearrangement links TRBV4-2 to TRBJ1-5, with a possible D match to TRBD1 (6 bases). Germline CDR1 and CDR2: LGHNA and YNFKEQ. There are 16 residues in the CDR3. V dropped 0 bases and J dropped 0 bases, with 9 bases sitting between them. The CDR3 loop is CASSQEQGTSNQPQHF. CDR3 bases: TGTGCCAGCAGCCAAGAACAGGGTACTAGCAATCAGCCCCAGCATTTT.

The CDR3 DNA reads TGTGCCAGCAGCCAGGTCAGGGTCTCTGGGGCCAACGTCCTGACTTTC. This translates into CASSQVRVSGANVLTF. V usage is TRBV7-9 and J usage is TRBJ2-6, with D possibly matching TRBD1 (5 bases). Trimming removed 5 bases at V and 0 bases at J, with 11 bases between. This CDR3 has 16 amino acids. Germline CDR1 is SEHNR and CDR2 is FQNEAQ (reference sequence).

The chain carries TRBV6-1 and TRBJ2-7; D tentatively reads TRBD1 or TRBD2 (5 bases each). Germline V CDR1 and CDR2: MNHNS, SASEGT. V was trimmed by 10 bases and J by 5 bases, leaving 24 bases between them. This CDR3 has 15 residues. This CDR3 is CATLLGFGGANEQYV. The CDR3 region has the DNA TGTGCCACTTTATTAGGGTTTGGGGGTGCAAACGAGCAGTACGTC.

The V call is TRBV6-7, the J call TRBJ2-6, with 13 nucleotides matching TRBD2. TRBV6-7 is an open reading frame whose function is uncertain. V trimming: 0 bases; J trimming: 4 bases; junction bases outside the gene matches: 18. The CDR3 totals 23 residues. The CDR3 nucleotides are TGTGCCAGCAGTTACTCGACGCAGCCGGGACTAGCGGGACCTGCTGACGGGGCCAACGTCCTGACTTTC. This gives the protein CASSYSTQPGLAGPADGANVLTF.